This passage covers 25 T cell receptor beta chains from one sample sequenced in a study of T-cell memory formation after mild COVID-19. Using its own MiXCR run on the 5' RACE reads, TCRdb lists one record per CDR3 protein. The data show 80,000 to 130,000 distinct CDR3 sequences, approximately 12% seen once. Sequences were obtained from PBMCs or a T cell subset sorted from them (not recorded which). These receptors all come from a man aged 18 to 30 who had mild COVID-19 (a few samples of this study predate the infection). Cell type and time point are not known.

This clonotype was seen only a few times. The rearrangement links TRBV6-2 or TRBV6-3 to TRBJ1-2; D gene ambiguous. In germline, CDR1 is MNHEY, CDR2 SVGEGT. V was clipped by 5 bases and J by 5 bases, with 15 bases between them. This CDR3 contains 14 residues. CDR3 protein: CASSPGGGFYGYTF. In nucleotides, the CDR3 is TGTGCCAGCAGTCCAGGTGGAGGTTTTTATGGCTACACCTTC.

This clonotype came up a few times. J is TRBJ1-5 and V is TRBV4-3, with D tentatively TRBD1 (6 bases). V was trimmed by 0 bases and J by 6 bases, leaving 12 bases between them. Per the germline V gene, CDR1 is LGHNA and CDR2 is YSLEER. The CDR3 consists of 15 residues. CDR3 DNA sequence: TGCGCCAGCAGCCAAGACGGGACATATAGTCAGCCCCAGCATTTT. Protein: CASSQDGTYSQPQHF.

The chain joins TRBV14 to TRBJ2-5; perhaps TRBD1 as D (6 bases). With 4 bases removed from V and 5 bases from J, the gap between germline ends came to 11 bases. CDR1 SGHDN and CDR2 FVKESK come from the germline V gene. The CDR3 runs to 13 residues. The DNA of the CDR3 is TGTGCCAGCAGCCGACCAGGGGACGAGACCCAGTACTTC. It codes for CASSRPGDETQYF. Complete variable domain (other parts from reference TRBV14 and TRBJ2-5): EAGVTQFPSHSVIEKGQTVTLRCDPISGHDNLYWYRRVMGKEIKFLLHFVKESKQDESGMPNNRFLAERTGGTYSTLKVQPAELEDSGVYFCASSRPGDETQYFGPGTRLLVL.

This clonotype was recorded many times. V usage is TRBV4-1 and J usage is TRBJ2-7; D call uncertain. Per germline, CDR1 MGHRA and CDR2 YSYEKL. V was trimmed by 0 bases and J by 4 bases, leaving 7 bases between them. This CDR3 region has 13 residues. CDR3 in amino acids: CASSQDSGYEQYF. Here the CDR3 DNA reads TGCGCCAGCAGCCAAGATAGTGGTTACGAGCAGTACTTC.

The J gene is TRBJ2-3, the V gene TRBV7-6; 10 nucleotides line up with TRBD2. V lost 1 base, J lost 3 bases, and 7 bases stayed unmatched. The length of the CDR3 is 17 residues. Germline V gene data show CDR1 as SGHVS and CDR2 as FNYEAQ. CDR3 in DNA: TGTGCCAGCAGCTTAGGAGTGGCTAGCGGGAGTACAGATACGCAGTATTTT. Translated, it gives CASSLGVASGSTDTQYF. Using reference TRBV7-6 and TRBJ2-3 for the parts outside the CDR3, the full variable domain is GAGVSQSPRYKVTKRGQDVALRCDPISGHVSLYWYRQALGQGPEFLTYFNYEAQQDKSGLPNDRFSAERPEGSISTLTIQRTEQRDSAMYRCASSLGVASGSTDTQYFGPGTRLTVL.

V usage is TRBV5-6 and J usage is TRBJ1-2; D ambiguous. The length of the CDR3 is 15 residues. V lost 3 bases to trimming and J lost 3 bases, with 15 bases between them. Germline lookup yields CDR1 SGHDT and CDR2 YYEEEE. The CDR3 nucleotides read TGTGCCAGCAGCTGGGGAGTAAACGTTGACTATGGCTACACCTTC. Its translation is CASSWGVNVDYGYTF.

The chain recombines TRBV24-1 with TRBJ2-5; the D gene is possibly TRBD1 (5 bases). Germline CDR1 and CDR2: KGHDR and SFDVKD. Trimming shortened V by 9 bases and J by 0 bases, and 7 bases separated the two germline ends. The CDR3 spans 12 residues. CDR3 loop: CATEDNQETQYF. CDR3 sequence (DNA): TGTGCCACCGAGGACAACCAAGAGACCCAGTACTTC.

This clonotype was counted between two and nine times. This chain uses TRBV6-5 with TRBJ2-2; 11 nucleotides agree with TRBD2. Germline trimming cut 2 bases from V and 4 bases from J; bases unmatched to any gene: 12. The CDR3 consists of 19 residues. The germline V gene encodes CDR1 MNHEY and CDR2 SVGAGI. The DNA of the CDR3 is TGTGCCAGCAGTTACGGGCTAGCGGGGGGCCCCCAGTCCACCGGGGAGCTGTTTTTT. Amino acids: CASSYGLAGGPQSTGELFF.

J is TRBJ1-6 and V is TRBV15, with D tentatively TRBD1 (6 bases). The CDR3 runs to 15 residues. Germline values: CDR1 LNHNV, CDR2 YYDKDF (reference sequence). Trimming removed 5 bases from V and 10 bases from J, with 18 bases in between. The CDR3 protein is CATSLTREQGSPLHF. As DNA, the CDR3 is TGTGCCACCAGCCTAACTAGAGAACAGGGATCACCCCTCCACTTT.

This clonotype appeared a few times. The gene calls are TRBV7-9 and TRBJ2-7; tentatively, D is TRBD1 (6 bases). CDR1 SEHNR and CDR2 FQNEAQ come from the germline V gene (reference sequence). V was shortened by 5 bases and J by 1 base, with 24 bases between the two germline ends. This CDR3 spans 18 amino acids. CDR3 loop: CASSATHAQGLLSYEQYF. The CDR3 DNA is TGTGCCAGCAGCGCCACCCACGCACAGGGCTTACTTTCCTACGAGCAGTACTTC.

The chain combines TRBV6-2 or TRBV6-3 with TRBJ2-7; D remains ambiguous. Germline CDR1 is MNHEY and CDR2 is SVGEGT. The V end was cut by 4 bases, the J end by 7 bases, with 11 bases between. CDR3 size: 12 residues. CDR3 bases: TGTGCCAGCAGTTTCCCAGTGTATGAGCAGTACTTC. Translating gives CASSFPVYEQYF.

The chain recombines TRBV4-1 with TRBJ1-3; D is perhaps TRBD1 (5 bases). The CDR3 covers 16 residues. Germline V CDR1 and CDR2: MGHRA, YSYEKL. Deletions cut 2 bases from V and 0 bases from J, with 11 bases between. The CDR3 DNA reads TGCGCCAGCAGCCAATCGGGACCGACCTCTGGAAACACCATATATTTT. Protein sequence: CASSQSGPTSGNTIYF.

This chain uses TRBV9 with TRBJ2-1; a possible D gene is TRBD2 (7 bases). V was clipped by 0 bases and J by 4 bases, with 11 bases between them. This CDR3 is built from 15 residues. From germline, CDR1 is SGDLS and CDR2 YYNGEE. The CDR3 sequence is CASSVGGGEYNEQFF. The CDR3 bases are TGTGCCAGCAGCGTAGGCGGGGGCGAATACAATGAGCAGTTCTTC. The full variable domain, with the rest looked up from reference TRBV9 and TRBJ2-1, is DSGVTQTPKHLITATGQRVTLRCSPRSGDLSVYWYQQSLDQGLQFLIQYYNGEERAKGNILERFSAQQFPDLHSELNLSSLELGDSALYFCASSVGGGEYNEQFFGPGTRLTVL.

This clonotype was seen only a few times. This chain uses TRBV7-6 with TRBJ2-2, with no clear D. The CDR3 is made up of 14 amino acids. Trimming removed 3 bases from V and 6 bases from J, with 11 bases in between. CDR1 SGHVS and CDR2 FNYEAQ come from the germline V gene. This chain's CDR3 is CASSLGDGAGELFF. The CDR3 bases are TGTGCCAGCAGCTTGGGCGATGGTGCCGGGGAGCTGTTTTTT.

This clonotype has ten or more counts. The V call is TRBV4-1, the J call TRBJ2-7; a possible D gene is TRBD1 (6 bases). CDR1 is MGHRA and CDR2 is YSYEKL in the germline V gene. The CDR3 has 14 residues. Trimming took 2 bases from V and 2 from J, leaving 10 bases between them. CDR3 amino acids: CASSQKAGAYEQYV. The CDR3 DNA reads TGCGCCAGCAGCCAAAAGGCAGGGGCCTACGAGCAGTACGTC.

This sequence joins TRBV6-2 or TRBV6-3 and TRBJ2-1, with unresolved D. Trimming removed 3 bases from V and 8 bases from J, with 17 bases in between. This CDR3 is built from 15 residues. Germline CDR1 is MNHEY and CDR2 is SVGEGT. This CDR3 is CASSYMGANWDEQFF. The CDR3 nucleotides read TGTGCCAGCAGTTATATGGGCGCGAATTGGGATGAGCAGTTCTTC.

This chain links TRBV29-1 with TRBJ1-2, with a possible D match to TRBD1 (5 bases). V lost 5 bases, J lost 2 bases, and 15 bases lay in between. Per germline, CDR1 SQVTM and CDR2 ANQGSEA. This CDR3 contains 14 residues. CDR3 bases: TGCAGCGTTCCCGATTCGACAGTCAACTATGGCTACACCTTC. This gives the protein CSVPDSTVNYGYTF.

This chain connects TRBV11-2 to TRBJ2-1; weak D call: TRBD1 (5 bases). The CDR3 contains 15 residues. Germline-derived CDR1 and CDR2 are SGHAT and FQNNGV. V was pared by 6 bases and J by 2 bases, with 14 bases between. The CDR3 loop is CASRLQGTPYNEQFF. The CDR3 DNA reads as TGTGCCAGCAGGCTGCAGGGTACCCCCTACAATGAGCAGTTCTTC.

This clonotype came up many times. The V gene is TRBV6-5, the J gene TRBJ2-7, with 8 bases fitting TRBD1. CDR3 length equals 14 residues. J gave up 3 bases and V 5 bases, and 6 bases lay outside the gene matches. Germline-derived CDR1 and CDR2 are MNHEY and SVGAGI. DNA for the CDR3: TGTGCCAGCAGTGCAGGACAGGGCCTCTACGAGCAGTACTTC. Translated: CASSAGQGLYEQYF.

The chain recombines TRBV12-3 or TRBV12-4 with TRBJ2-7; 11 bases align to TRBD1. This CDR3 has 13 residues. J was trimmed by 8 bases and V by 4 bases; bases with no gene match: 4. In DNA, the CDR3 is TGTGCCAGCAGTTCGGGACAGGGGGGCAAGCAGTACGTC. Translated, it gives CASSSGQGGKQYV.

The sample holds a few counts of this clonotype. J is TRBJ1-1 and V is TRBV6-6, with unresolved D. Germline CDR1 reads MNHNY; CDR2 reads SVGAGI (reference sequence). This CDR3 is 14 amino acids long. V was pared by 0 bases and J by 0 bases, with 5 bases between. This CDR3 reads CASSYSGLNTEAFF. The CDR3 coding sequence is TGTGCCAGCAGTTACTCCGGGTTGAACACTGAAGCTTTCTTT.

The rearrangement links TRBV7-9 to TRBJ2-7, with a tentative D call TRBD1 (6 bases). Germline CDR1 reads SEHNR; CDR2 reads FQNEAQ (reference sequence). Deletions cut 3 bases from V and 4 bases from J, with 13 bases between. This CDR3 region has 14 residues. The CDR3 region has the DNA TGTGCCAGCAGCTTTGAGGGGGAACGATACGAGCAGTACGTC. Protein: CASSFEGERYEQYV.

V and J are TRBV12-3 or TRBV12-4 and TRBJ2-7; no clear D. V was shortened by 5 bases and J by 0 bases, with 8 bases between the two germline ends. The CDR3 runs 13 residues. The CDR3 loop is CASSGTPSYEQYV. CDR3 in DNA: TGTGCCAGCAGTGGTACCCCCTCCTACGAGCAGTACGTC.

The table lists this clonotype with a few counts. V is TRBV7-9 and J is TRBJ2-1, with D unclear. The germline CDR1 and CDR2 sequences are SEHNR and FQNEAQ (reference sequence). V was clipped by 4 bases and J by 10 bases, with 8 bases between them. The CDR3 extends over 11 amino acids. CDR3 region: CASSSTYEQFF. CDR3 coding DNA: TGTGCCAGCAGCTCAACTTACGAGCAGTTCTTC.

This rearrangement joins TRBV21-1 to TRBJ1-1. TRBV21-1 is designated a pseudogene. The CDR3 totals 10 residues. The CDR3 DNA follows: TGTGCCAGCAGCGGCCCACGGGCCCTCTTT. Residues: CASSGPRALF.